A selection of T cell receptor beta chains follows, all from one sample in a study of T cell changes during pregnancy in multiple sclerosis. Using immunoSEQ multiplex PCR, the repertoire was profiled, and TCRdb retains in-frame clones only, with some absent. Among about 85,000 clones, roughly nine tenths were seen once, and the ten largest hold more than 2.5%. The sample in question was peripheral blood, obtained in the first trimester of pregnancy. The origin of the receptors is a female donor with multiple sclerosis, enrolled in a pregnancy study. The CDR3 runs from the conserved cysteine through the conserved F or W. Fields, in order: CDR3 protein, CDR3 DNA, V gene, D gene, clone size, J gene. The D gene is left open where the match is weak. Not every row has a clone size; where given, it reads once, few, many or a size class.

CDR3: CASSLAGTQETQYF
DNA: TGCGCCAGCAGCTTGGCGGGAACCCAAGAGACCCAGTACTTC
V: TRBV5-1
D: .
size: .
J: TRBJ2-5

CDR3: CASSVIIRDREYQETQYF
DNA: TGTGCCAGCAGCGTCATTATCCGGGACAGAGAATATCAAGAGACCCAGTACTTC
V: TRBV7-9
D: TRBD1
size: .
J: TRBJ2-5

CDR3: CASRPGQGETFF
DNA: TGCGCCAGCAGACCGGGACAGGGTGAAACTTTCTTT
V: TRBV5-1
D: TRBD1
size: few
J: TRBJ1-1

CDR3: CASSLDGAPLHF
DNA: TGCGCCAGCAGCTTGGATGGGGCGCCCCTCCACTTT
V: TRBV5-1
D: .
size: few
J: TRBJ1-6

CDR3: CASSLSGDRGGATETQYF
DNA: TGTGCCAGCAGCCTAAGCGGGGACAGGGGTGGTGCGACGGAGACCCAGTACTTC
V: TRBV13
D: TRBD1
size: .
J: TRBJ2-5

CDR3: CASSFEGQSNTGELFF
DNA: TGTGCCAGCAGCTTCGAGGGACAGTCGAACACCGGGGAGCTGTTTTTT
V: TRBV13
D: TRBD1
size: .
J: TRBJ2-2

CDR3: CASRRQGETQYF
DNA: TGTGCCAGCAGACGACAGGGAGAGACCCAGTACTTC
V: TRBV6-1
D: TRBD1
size: .
J: TRBJ2-5

CDR3: CAWSGDRESDYGYTF
DNA: TGTGCCTGGAGTGGGGACAGGGAGAGCGACTATGGCTACACCTTC
V: TRBV30
D: TRBD1
size: .
J: TRBJ1-2

CDR3: CASTVSRGEQYF
DNA: TGTGCCAGCACAGTTTCGCGGGGGGAGCAGTACTTC
V: TRBV28
D: TRBD2
size: .
J: TRBJ2-7

CDR3: CASSLAGRTGELFF
DNA: TGTGCCAGCAGTTTAGCAGGGCGCACCGGGGAGCTGTTTTTT
V: TRBV28
D: .
size: .
J: TRBJ2-2

CDR3: CASSQRHLSNQPQHF
DNA: TGTGCCAGCAGTCAAAGACACCTTAGCAATCAGCCCCAGCATTTT
V: TRBV6-1
D: .
size: .
J: TRBJ1-5

CDR3: CASSPPLQGNTEAFF
DNA: TGTGCCAGCTCACCACCTTTACAGGGTAACACTGAAGCTTTCTTT
V: TRBV18
D: .
size: .
J: TRBJ1-1

CDR3: CASSLTLMAYEQYF
DNA: TGTGCCAGCAGCTTAACATTAATGGCCTACGAGCAGTACTTC
V: TRBV5-6
D: .
size: .
J: TRBJ2-7

CDR3: CSVGASGRPGEQYF
DNA: TGCAGCGTTGGGGCCAGCGGGAGGCCGGGTGAGCAGTACTTC
V: TRBV29-1
D: TRBD2
size: .
J: TRBJ2-7

CDR3: CASSLGLADYNEQFF
DNA: TGCGCCAGCAGCCTGGGACTAGCGGATTACAATGAGCAGTTCTTC
V: TRBV4-3
D: TRBD2
size: .
J: TRBJ2-1

CDR3: CASCPTGNEQFF
DNA: TGTGCCAGCTGCCCAACTGGCAATGAGCAGTTCTTC
V: TRBV6-1
D: .
size: .
J: TRBJ2-1

CDR3: CASSEAGADTQYF
DNA: TGTGCCAGCAGTGAAGCAGGGGCAGATACGCAGTATTTT
V: TRBV6-1
D: .
size: .
J: TRBJ2-3

CDR3: CASTLTGLTTGELFF
DNA: TGTGCCAGCACCTTAACAGGGTTAACCACCGGGGAGCTGTTTTTT
V: TRBV6-6
D: .
size: .
J: TRBJ2-2

CDR3: CASSLSTVGEAFF
DNA: TGTGCCAGCAGTTTATCGACAGTCGGTGAAGCTTTCTTT
V: TRBV27
D: .
size: .
J: TRBJ1-1

CDR3: CASSELTARSYNEQFF
DNA: TGTGCCAGCAGCGAACTGACTGCCCGGAGCTACAATGAGCAGTTCTTC
V: TRBV5-5
D: .
size: .
J: TRBJ2-1

CDR3: CASSQGQYNSPLHF
DNA: TGTGCCAGCAGCCAGGGACAGTATAATTCACCCCTCCACTTT
V: TRBV13
D: TRBD1
size: .
J: TRBJ1-6

CDR3: CACGQGPRVGYTF
DNA: TGTGCCTGTGGGCAGGGCCCTAGGGTTGGCTACACCTTC
V: TRBV6-6
D: .
size: .
J: TRBJ1-2

CDR3: CASSLSPGTSGTWEQYF
DNA: TGTGCCAGCAGTTTATCGCCCGGGACTAGCGGGACCTGGGAGCAGTACTTC
V: TRBV27
D: TRBD2
size: .
J: TRBJ2-7

CDR3: CASSQDLPSGADNEQFF
DNA: TGCGCCAGCAGCCAAGATCTCCCTAGCGGGGCAGACAATGAGCAGTTCTTC
V: TRBV4-3
D: TRBD2
size: .
J: TRBJ2-1

CDR3: CASSTVAGTYEQYF
DNA: TGTGCCAGCTCAACCGTAGCGGGGACTTACGAGCAGTACTTC
V: TRBV18
D: TRBD2
size: .
J: TRBJ2-7

CDR3: CATHQGGVGETQYF
DNA: TGTGCCACGCACCAAGGGGGGGTGGGGGAGACCCAGTACTTC
V: TRBV28
D: .
size: .
J: TRBJ2-5

CDR3: CASSHRNFEAFF
DNA: TGTGCCAGCAGTCACAGAAACTTTGAAGCTTTCTTT
V: TRBV6-5
D: .
size: .
J: TRBJ1-1

CDR3: CASSFYRLAGGRDEQFF
DNA: TGTGCCAGCAGTTTCTATCGACTAGCGGGAGGGCGGGATGAGCAGTTCTTC
V: TRBV27
D: TRBD2
size: .
J: TRBJ2-1

CDR3: CASRQGVYF
DNA: TGTGCCAGTAGACAGGGAGTTTACTTC
V: TRBV19
D: .
size: .
J: TRBJ2-7

CDR3: CASFWTGDSTEAFF
DNA: TGTGCCAGCTTCTGGACAGGGGATTCCACTGAAGCTTTCTTT
V: TRBV2
D: TRBD1
size: .
J: TRBJ1-1

CDR3: CASREDRGRDEQYF
DNA: TGTGCCAGCAGGGAGGACAGGGGCAGGGACGAGCAGTACTTC
V: TRBV6-1
D: TRBD1
size: few
J: TRBJ2-7

CDR3: CASSYTRQGVGSQYF
DNA: TGTGCCAGCAGTTACACAAGACAGGGTGTGGGCTCGCAGTACTTC
V: TRBV6-5
D: TRBD1
size: .
J: TRBJ2-7

CDR3: CASNRGALMNTEAFF
DNA: TGTGCCAGCAACCGGGGAGCACTCATGAACACTGAAGCTTTCTTT
V: TRBV2
D: .
size: .
J: TRBJ1-1

CDR3: CASSVGLAGYNEQFF
DNA: TGTGCCAGCAGCGTCGGACTAGCGGGGTACAATGAGCAGTTCTTC
V: TRBV7-2
D: TRBD2
size: .
J: TRBJ2-1

CDR3: CASSPISIAVYEQYF
DNA: TGTGCCAGCTCACCGATATCTATAGCGGTCTACGAGCAGTACTTC
V: TRBV18
D: .
size: .
J: TRBJ2-7

CDR3: CASSLRGPLSNQPQHF
DNA: TGTGCCAGCAGTTTAAGGGGCCCATTGAGCAATCAGCCCCAGCATTTT
V: TRBV27
D: .
size: few
J: TRBJ1-5

CDR3: CAWSEEGQGYQPQHF
DNA: TGTGCCTGGAGTGAGGAAGGACAGGGATATCAGCCCCAGCATTTT
V: TRBV30
D: TRBD1
size: .
J: TRBJ1-5

CDR3: CAIRSYNEQFF
DNA: TGTGCCATCCGGTCCTACAATGAGCAGTTCTTC
V: TRBV10-3
D: .
size: once
J: TRBJ2-1

CDR3: CAIPTGQMNTEAFF
DNA: TGTGCCATCCCGACCGGACAGATGAACACTGAAGCTTTCTTT
V: TRBV7-9
D: .
size: .
J: TRBJ1-1

CDR3: CASSPGQGKETQYF
DNA: TGCGCCAGCAGCCCCGGACAGGGGAAGGAGACCCAGTACTTC
V: TRBV5-1
D: TRBD1
size: once
J: TRBJ2-5

CDR3: CASSVGGSGYGYTF
DNA: TGTGCCAGCAGTGTAGGGGGCTCGGGCTATGGCTACACCTTC
V: TRBV27
D: TRBD1
size: .
J: TRBJ1-2

CDR3: CASSPLKGQGGYNSPLHF
DNA: TGTGCCAGCTCACCTCTAAAGGGTCAGGGCGGATATAATTCACCCCTCCACTTT
V: TRBV18
D: .
size: .
J: TRBJ1-6

CDR3: CASSGGENSPLHF
DNA: TGTGCCAGCAGTGGCGGTGAAAATTCACCCCTCCACTTT
V: TRBV6-1
D: .
size: .
J: TRBJ1-6

CDR3: CASHRAENYGYTF
DNA: TGTGCCAGCCACAGGGCCGAGAACTATGGCTACACCTTC
V: TRBV2
D: .
size: once
J: TRBJ1-2

CDR3: CASSYSGANTGELFF
DNA: TGTGCCAGCAGTTACTCAGGGGCCAACACCGGGGAGCTGTTTTTT
V: TRBV6-5
D: .
size: .
J: TRBJ2-2

CDR3: CASSSRLAGGTDTQYF
DNA: TGTGCCAGCAGCTCACGACTAGCGGGGGGAACAGATACGCAGTATTTT
V: TRBV9
D: TRBD2
size: .
J: TRBJ2-3

CDR3: CASSPTGGESSPLHF
DNA: TGTGCCAGCAGTCCGACGGGGGGAGAGAGTTCACCCCTCCACTTT
V: TRBV6-4
D: .
size: medium-sized
J: TRBJ1-6

CDR3: CATPPGRGDRYQETQYF
DNA: TGCGCCACCCCGCCCGGCAGGGGAGATCGGTACCAAGAGACCCAGTACTTC
V: TRBV23-1
D: .
size: .
J: TRBJ2-5

CDR3: CASSIDRRRPQYSNQPQHF
DNA: TGTGCCAGTAGTATAGATCGGCGCAGGCCTCAATATAGCAATCAGCCCCAGCATTTT
V: TRBV19
D: .
size: .
J: TRBJ1-5

CDR3: CASSLASSNEQFF
DNA: TGCGCCAGCAGCTTGGCTTCCTCCAATGAGCAGTTCTTC
V: TRBV5-1
D: .
size: .
J: TRBJ2-1